The rows below give T cell receptor beta chains drawn from one sample of a study of blood T cell repertoires in COVID-19. Sequencing used immunoSEQ multiplex PCR; TCRdb keeps in-frame clones, though not all of them. The sample yields fewer than 50,000 clones, just under 75% seen once. The specimen sequenced was peripheral blood. The receptor set was obtained from an older man with COVID-19, enrolled during active disease. Both conserved end residues are part of each CDR3. The D gene is left open where the match is weak. Expanded clones get a size class; other rows say once, few or many, or leave the size out.

clone_size j_call v_call d_call cdr3_aa cdr3_nt
NA TRBJ1-6 TRBV19 NA CASSSGSSPLHF TGTGCCAGTAGTAGCGGTAGTTCACCCCTCCACTTT
NA TRBJ2-5 TRBV4-1 NA CASSQAGSQETQYF TGCGCCAGCAGCCAAGCAGGGTCGCAAGAGACCCAGTACTTC
NA TRBJ1-5 TRBV6-5 TRBD1 CASSSDRVNDQPQHF TGTGCCAGCAGTTCAGACAGGGTTAACGATCAGCCCCAGCATTTT
NA TRBJ1-2 TRBV7-9 TRBD1 CASSSGGLNYGYTF TGTGCCAGCAGCTCAGGGGGCCTTAACTATGGCTACACCTTC
NA TRBJ2-7 TRBV9 TRBD1 CASSPGTGVSEQYF TGTGCCAGCAGCCCAGGGACAGGGGTAAGCGAGCAGTACTTC
NA TRBJ1-4 TRBV4-3 TRBD1 CASSPGQARSTNEKLFF TGCGCCAGCAGCCCCGGACAGGCGAGGTCAACTAATGAAAAACTGTTTTTT
NA TRBJ1-4 TRBV7-6 NA CASSLVVKEKLFF TGTGCCAGCAGCTTAGTAGTTAAAGAAAAACTGTTTTTT
NA TRBJ2-1 TRBV7-2 TRBD2 CASSLASSELAPYNEQFF TGTGCCAGCAGCTTAGCTTCGTCGGAACTAGCGCCCTACAATGAGCAGTTCTTC
few TRBJ2-7 TRBV28 NA CASSITGYEQYF TGTGCCAGCAGTATTACAGGCTACGAGCAGTACTTC
once TRBJ1-2 TRBV3-1/TRBV3-2 NA CASSQAGEGYTF TGTGCCAGCAGCCAAGCAGGGGAAGGCTACACCTTC
few TRBJ1-4 TRBV28 NA CASSPGGGNEKLFF TGTGCCAGCAGCCCGGGAGGGGGGAATGAAAAACTGTTTTTT
NA TRBJ2-1 TRBV7-2 TRBD2 CASSLGGRANEQFF TGTGCCAGCAGCTTGGGCGGGAGGGCAAATGAGCAGTTCTTC
NA TRBJ2-7 TRBV5-1 TRBD2 CASSLLGRGLYEQYF TGCGCCAGCAGCTTGTTGGGGCGGGGACTATACGAGCAGTACTTC
NA TRBJ2-3 TRBV9 TRBD2 CASSVVGGGADTQYF TGTGCCAGCAGCGTAGTGGGCGGGGGGGCAGATACGCAGTATTTT
medium-sized TRBJ1-2 TRBV6-5 TRBD1 CASSYSRQGHYGYTF TGTGCCAGCAGTTACTCGAGACAGGGACACTATGGCTACACCTTC
NA TRBJ2-7 TRBV6-5 NA CASSTRQYHEQYF TGTGCCAGCAGTACCCGACAGTATCACGAGCAGTACTTC
few TRBJ2-1 TRBV6-4 TRBD1 CASSDSTGGNEQFF TGTGCCAGCAGTGACTCGACAGGGGGCAATGAGCAGTTCTTC
few TRBJ2-1 TRBV3-1/TRBV3-2 NA CASSRRGNEQFF TGTGCCAGCAGCCGTAGGGGCAATGAGCAGTTCTTC
once TRBJ1-6 TRBV4-1 NA CASSQDEGRGGYNSPLHF TGCGCCAGCAGCCAAGATGAGGGCAGGGGTGGCTATAATTCACCCCTCCACTTT
few TRBJ2-7 TRBV6-6 TRBD1 CASSYFGTGGNEQYF TGTGCCAGCAGTTACTTCGGGACAGGGGGCAACGAGCAGTACTTC
NA TRBJ2-7 TRBV6-2/TRBV6-3 TRBD1 CASSARRDRAYEQYF TGTGCCAGCAGTGCCCGCCGGGACAGGGCCTACGAGCAGTACTTC
NA TRBJ2-7 TRBV9 TRBD1 CASSAGPQGGYEQYF TGTGCCAGCAGCGCCGGCCCACAGGGGGGCTACGAGCAGTACTTC
once TRBJ2-7 TRBV6-5 TRBD1 CASSYSTGLYEQYF TGTGCCAGCAGTTACTCGACAGGGCTATACGAGCAGTACTTC
NA TRBJ2-2 TRBV29-1 NA CSVEWGGGGELFF TGCAGCGTTGAGTGGGGCGGAGGGGGGGAGCTGTTTTTT
NA TRBJ2-3 TRBV30 TRBD1 CAWSVLEDRADTQYF TGTGCCTGGAGTGTACTTGAGGACAGGGCAGATACGCAGTATTTT
NA TRBJ2-1 TRBV5-6 NA CASSLFGTIYNEQFF TGTGCCAGCAGCTTGTTCGGGACAATCTACAATGAGCAGTTCTTC
few TRBJ1-1 TRBV6-2/TRBV6-3 TRBD1 CASSAQGAQGPEAFF TGTGCCAGCAGTGCCCAGGGGGCTCAGGGACCTGAAGCTTTCTTT
NA TRBJ2-1 TRBV15 TRBD1 CATSRDLRDRGGNEQFF TGTGCCACCAGCAGAGATCTCCGGGACAGGGGTGGCAATGAGCAGTTCTTC
few TRBJ2-7 TRBV4-2 NA CASSQDQGYVYEQYF TGTGCCAGCAGCCAAGATCAGGGCTACGTCTACGAGCAGTACTTC
NA TRBJ1-5 TRBV27 NA CASREGPRGPQHF TGTGCCAGCAGGGAGGGGCCGCGAGGGCCCCAGCATTTT
once TRBJ2-1 TRBV5-6 TRBD1 CASSSTEGANLYNEQFF TGTGCCAGCAGCTCCACCGAGGGGGCCAATCTATACAATGAGCAGTTCTTC
NA TRBJ2-7 TRBV9 TRBD2 CASSASGTSSYEQYF TGTGCCAGCAGCGCCTCCGGGACTAGCTCCTACGAGCAGTACTTC
NA TRBJ1-1 TRBV19 NA CASSISGNTEAFF TGTGCCAGTAGTATTTCAGGGAACACTGAAGCTTTCTTT
NA TRBJ1-1 TRBV6-5 TRBD1 CAILSPTGEEAFF TGTGCCATCCTCTCACCCACAGGGGAGGAAGCTTTCTTT
NA TRBJ1-2 TRBV6-5 NA CASSPRRNYGYTF TGTGCCAGCAGTCCCCGCAGGAACTATGGCTACACCTTC
NA TRBJ2-7 TRBV2 TRBD1 CASSERQGVYEQYF TGTGCCAGCAGTGAAAGGCAGGGGGTTTACGAGCAGTACTTC
NA TRBJ2-3 TRBV3-1/TRBV3-2 NA CASSYSPTDTQYF TGTGCCAGCAGCTACAGCCCTACAGATACGCAGTATTTT
NA TRBJ2-7 TRBV29-1 NA CSVEVAGISYEQYF TGCAGCGTTGAGGTGGCGGGTATATCCTACGAGCAGTACTTC